A single sample is the source of the 10 T cell receptor beta chains below, sequenced in a study of blood T cell repertoires in COVID-19. TCRdb's copy holds only in-frame clones and misses some; the assay was immunoSEQ multiplex PCR. The sample records around 68,000 clones, over 75% being singletons. What was sequenced was peripheral blood. These receptors were obtained from a man over 45 with acute or convalescent COVID-19.

This clone was found once. V is TRBV4-3 and J is TRBJ2-6; D uncertain. Looked up from germline, CDR1 is LGHNA and CDR2 is YSLEER. V dropped 1 base and J dropped 0 bases, with 16 bases sitting between them. CDR3 size: 19 residues. The CDR3 reads CASSQGKQPQISGANVLTF. The CDR3 nucleotides read TGCGCCAGCAGCCAAGGGAAACAGCCCCAAATCTCTGGGGCCAACGTCCTGACTTTC.

The chain links TRBV9 to TRBJ1-1; D gene unclear. This CDR3 spans 13 amino acids. CDR1 and CDR2 from the germline V gene are SGDLS and YYNGEE. The ends were cut back, 5 bases at V and 2 bases at J, with 10 bases in the middle. The CDR3 loop reads CASSRLLNTEAFF. CDR3 nucleotides: TGTGCCAGCAGTAGACTGCTAAACACTGAAGCTTTCTTT.

The V gene is TRBV6-2 or TRBV6-3, the J gene TRBJ1-5; TRBD1 matches 11 bases. CDR1 and CDR2 (germline): MNHEY, SVGEGT. The junction had 9 bases not matched to a gene; V was cut back by 6 bases and J by 2 bases. The CDR3 is made up of 17 amino acids. The chain's CDR3 is CASSTGTGGSGNQPQHF. The CDR3 nucleotides are TGTGCCAGCAGCACCGGGACAGGGGGGTCTGGCAATCAGCCCCAGCATTTT.

This sequence joins TRBV5-5 and TRBJ1-4; no reliable D call. With 0 bases removed from V and 4 bases from J, the gap between germline ends came to 13 bases. Germline CDR1 and CDR2: SGHKS and YYEKEE (reference sequence). This CDR3 contains 16 residues. The CDR3 is CASSLGGSKYNEKLFF. The CDR3 region has the DNA TGTGCCAGCAGCTTGGGCGGCAGTAAATATAATGAAAAACTGTTTTTT. Together with reference TRBV5-5 and TRBJ1-4, the CDR3 gives the full variable domain: DAGVTQSPTHLIKTRGQQVTLRCSPISGHKSVSWYQQVLGQGPQFIFQYYEKEERGRGNFPDRFSARQFPNYSSELNVNALLLGDSALYLCASSLGGSKYNEKLFFGSGTQLSVL.

This chain uses TRBV7-8 with TRBJ2-5, with 8 bases identical to TRBD2. V lost 5 bases, J lost 9 bases, and 11 bases stayed unmatched. Looked up from germline, CDR1 is SGHVS and CDR2 is FQNEAQ. This CDR3 has 14 amino acids. The chain's CDR3 is CASSTPGTRTSQYF. CDR3 sequence (DNA): TGTGCCAGCAGCACCCCCGGGACTAGGACGTCCCAGTACTTC.

This clone was picked up one time. J is TRBJ2-5 and V is TRBV28, with 7 nucleotides matching TRBD1. Germline CDR1 reads MDHEN; CDR2 reads SYDVKM. The J segment lost 9 bases and the V segment lost 2 bases, leaving 9 bases of the junction unmatched. This CDR3 has 14 amino acids. The CDR3, as DNA: TGTGCCAGCAGTTTAGACAGGGTTAGTTCGGCCCAGTACTTC. Protein: CASSLDRVSSAQYF.

CDR3 loop: CASSLQGFNEKLFF. The CDR3 DNA reads as TGTGCCAGCTCTCTCCAGGGGTTTAATGAAAAACTGTTTTTT. This sequence joins TRBV18 and TRBJ1-4, with D possibly being TRBD1 (6 bases). The germline gives CDR1 KGHSH, CDR2 LQKENI. CDR3 length equals 14 residues. Between the trimmed V and J ends, which lost 6 bases and 4 bases, there was a span of 12 bases.

V usage is TRBV4-3 and J usage is TRBJ2-1; 10 bases agree with TRBD2. V was pared by 0 bases and J by 0 bases, with 5 bases of the junction left unmatched. The CDR3 has 18 amino acids. The V gene's germline CDR1 is LGHNA and CDR2 YSLEER. The DNA of the CDR3 is TGCGCCAGCAGCCAAGATAGTTCTAGCGGGAGCTCCTACAATGAGCAGTTCTTC. Its translation: CASSQDSSSGSSYNEQFF.

Remarks on this clone: One junction end does not reproduce the germline sequence, and a read error may be involved. V and J are TRBV7-7 and TRBJ2-5; TRBD1 matches at 7 bases. This CDR3 region has 13 residues. Germline V gives CDR1 SSHAT, CDR2 FNYEAQ (reference sequence). The CDR3 nucleotides are TGTGCTAGCAGCTCGACAGGGATCGAGACCCAGTACTTC. As protein: CASSSTGIETQYF.

V usage is TRBV19 and J usage is TRBJ1-4; perhaps TRBD1 as D (5 bases). Trimming took 5 bases from V and 4 from J, leaving 14 bases between them. The CDR3 covers 15 residues. CDR1 and CDR2 from the germline V gene are LNHDA and SQIVND (reference sequence). The CDR3 coding sequence is TGTGCCAGTAGTTTTCCGGGGGAAATTAATGAAAAACTGTTTTTT. It specifies CASSFPGEINEKLFF. The whole variable domain, filled in from reference TRBV19 and TRBJ1-4, reads DGGITQSPKYLFRKEGQNVTLSCEQNLNHDAMYWYRQDPGQGLRLIYYSQIVNDFQKGDIAEGYSVSREKKESFPLTVTSAQKNPTAFYLCASSFPGEINEKLFFGSGTQLSVL.